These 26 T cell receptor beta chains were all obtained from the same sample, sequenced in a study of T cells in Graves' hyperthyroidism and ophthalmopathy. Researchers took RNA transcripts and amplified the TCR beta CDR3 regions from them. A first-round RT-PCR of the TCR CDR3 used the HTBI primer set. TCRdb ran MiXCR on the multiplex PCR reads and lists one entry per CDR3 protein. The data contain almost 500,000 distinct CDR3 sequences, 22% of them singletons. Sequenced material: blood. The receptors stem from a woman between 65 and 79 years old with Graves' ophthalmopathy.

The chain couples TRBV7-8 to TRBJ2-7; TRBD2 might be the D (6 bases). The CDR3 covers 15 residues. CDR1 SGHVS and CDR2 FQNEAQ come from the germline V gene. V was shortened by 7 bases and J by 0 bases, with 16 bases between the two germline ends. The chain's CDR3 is CASTKWGGNSYEQYF. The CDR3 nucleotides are TGTGCCAGCACCAAATGGGGCGGGAACTCCTACGAGCAGTACTTC.

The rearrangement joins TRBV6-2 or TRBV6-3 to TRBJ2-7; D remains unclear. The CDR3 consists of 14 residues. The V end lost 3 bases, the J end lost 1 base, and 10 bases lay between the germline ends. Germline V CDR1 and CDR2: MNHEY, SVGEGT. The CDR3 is CASSYSRASYEQYF. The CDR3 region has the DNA TGTGCCAGCAGTTATAGTAGGGCTTCCTACGAGCAGTACTTC.

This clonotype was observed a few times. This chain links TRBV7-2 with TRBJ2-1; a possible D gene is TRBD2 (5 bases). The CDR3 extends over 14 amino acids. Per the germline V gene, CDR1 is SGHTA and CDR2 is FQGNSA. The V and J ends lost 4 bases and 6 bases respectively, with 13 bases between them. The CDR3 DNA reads TGTGCCAGCAGCTCCGTGGGTAGCGCCAATGAGCAGTTCTTC. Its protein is CASSSVGSANEQFF.

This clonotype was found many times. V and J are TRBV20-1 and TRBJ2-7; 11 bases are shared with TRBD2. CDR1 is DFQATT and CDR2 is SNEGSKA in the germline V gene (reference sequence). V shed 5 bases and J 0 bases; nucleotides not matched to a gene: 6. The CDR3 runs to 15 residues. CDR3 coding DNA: TGCAGTGCTCGCCCGACTAGCGGGACCTCCTACGAGCAGTACTTC. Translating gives CSARPTSGTSYEQYF.

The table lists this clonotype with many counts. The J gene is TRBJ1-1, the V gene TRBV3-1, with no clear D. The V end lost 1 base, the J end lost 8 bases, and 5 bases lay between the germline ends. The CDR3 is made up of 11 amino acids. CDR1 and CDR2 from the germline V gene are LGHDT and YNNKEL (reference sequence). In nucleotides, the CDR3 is TGTGCCAGCAGCCAAGGGATAGAAGCTTTCTTT. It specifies CASSQGIEAFF.

The CDR3, as DNA: TGTGCCAGCAGTTACCCCCGGGAGCAAGAAGAAAAACTGTTTTTT. Its translation is CASSYPREQEEKLFF. This chain uses TRBV6-2 or TRBV6-3 with TRBJ1-4; D unclear. The CDR3 is 15 residues long. The germline V gene has CDR1 MNHEY and CDR2 SVGEGT. The ends were cut back, 2 bases at V and 8 bases at J, with 15 bases in the middle.

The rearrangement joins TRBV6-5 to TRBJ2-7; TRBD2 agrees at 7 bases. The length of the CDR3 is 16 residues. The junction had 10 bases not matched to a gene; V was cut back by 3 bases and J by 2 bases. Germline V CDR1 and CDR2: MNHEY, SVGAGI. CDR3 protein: CASSYGGGRSTYEQYF. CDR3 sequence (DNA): TGTGCCAGCAGTTATGGTGGCGGGAGATCAACCTACGAGCAGTACTTC.

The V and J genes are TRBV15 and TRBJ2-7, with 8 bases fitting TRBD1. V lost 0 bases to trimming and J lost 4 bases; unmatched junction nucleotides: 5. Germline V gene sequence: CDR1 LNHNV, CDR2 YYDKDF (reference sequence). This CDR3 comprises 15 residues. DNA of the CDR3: TGTGCCACCAGCAGAGACCCAGGGACAGGATACGAGCAGTACTTC. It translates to CATSRDPGTGYEQYF.

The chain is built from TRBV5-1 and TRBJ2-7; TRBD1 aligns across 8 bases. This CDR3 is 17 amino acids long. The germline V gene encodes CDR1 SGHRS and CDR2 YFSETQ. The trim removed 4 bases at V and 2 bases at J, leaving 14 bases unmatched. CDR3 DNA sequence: TGCGCCAGCAGCCCCACCCAAAGGACAGGGTCCCCCTACGAGCAGTACTTC. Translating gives CASSPTQRTGSPYEQYF.

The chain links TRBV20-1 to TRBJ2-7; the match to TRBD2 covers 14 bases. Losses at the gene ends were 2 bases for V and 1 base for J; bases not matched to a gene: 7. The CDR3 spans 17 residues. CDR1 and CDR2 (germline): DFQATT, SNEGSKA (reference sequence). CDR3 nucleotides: TGCAGTGCTAGACCGGGACTAGCGGGAGTTTGGTCCTACGAGCAGTACTTC. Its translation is CSARPGLAGVWSYEQYF.

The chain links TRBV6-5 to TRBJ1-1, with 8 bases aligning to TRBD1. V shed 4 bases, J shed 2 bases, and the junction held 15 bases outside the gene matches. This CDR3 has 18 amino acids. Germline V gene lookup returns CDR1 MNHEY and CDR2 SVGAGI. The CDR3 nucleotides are TGTGCCAGCAGTTCCCTGACAGGGGAGATTGGTATAAACACTGAAGCTTTCTTT. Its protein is CASSSLTGEIGINTEAFF.

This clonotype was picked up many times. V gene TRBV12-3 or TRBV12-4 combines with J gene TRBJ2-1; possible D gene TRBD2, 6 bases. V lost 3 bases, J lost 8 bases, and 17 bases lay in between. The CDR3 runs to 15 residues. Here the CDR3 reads CASSFGIRWGDEQFF. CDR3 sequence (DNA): TGTGCCAGCAGTTTCGGCATCCGATGGGGGGATGAGCAGTTCTTC.

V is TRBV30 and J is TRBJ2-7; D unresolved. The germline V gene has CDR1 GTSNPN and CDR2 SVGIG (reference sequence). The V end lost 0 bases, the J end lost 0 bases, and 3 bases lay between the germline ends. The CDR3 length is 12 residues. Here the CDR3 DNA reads TGTGCCTGGAGTGTTGGCTCCTACGAGCAGTACTTC. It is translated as CAWSVGSYEQYF.

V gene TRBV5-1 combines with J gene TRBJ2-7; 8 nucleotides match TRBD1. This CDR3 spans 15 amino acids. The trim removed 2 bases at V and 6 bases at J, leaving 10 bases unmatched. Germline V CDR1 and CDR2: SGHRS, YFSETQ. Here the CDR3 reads CASSFLITGGAEQYF. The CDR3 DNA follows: TGCGCCAGCAGCTTTTTGATAACAGGGGGAGCCGAGCAGTACTTC.

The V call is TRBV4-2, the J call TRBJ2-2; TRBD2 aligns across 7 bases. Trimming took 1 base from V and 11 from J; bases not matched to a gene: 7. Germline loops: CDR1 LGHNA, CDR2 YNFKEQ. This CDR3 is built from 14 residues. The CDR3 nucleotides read TGTGCCAGCAGCCAAGCCGGGACTAAGATAGAGCTGTTTTTT. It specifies CASSQAGTKIELFF.

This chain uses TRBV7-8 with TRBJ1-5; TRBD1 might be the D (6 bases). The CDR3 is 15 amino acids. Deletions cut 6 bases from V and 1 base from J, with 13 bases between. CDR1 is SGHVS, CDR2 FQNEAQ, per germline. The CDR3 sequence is CASSTGSPSNQPQHF. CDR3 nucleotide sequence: TGTGCCAGCAGTACAGGGAGCCCAAGCAATCAGCCCCAGCATTTT.

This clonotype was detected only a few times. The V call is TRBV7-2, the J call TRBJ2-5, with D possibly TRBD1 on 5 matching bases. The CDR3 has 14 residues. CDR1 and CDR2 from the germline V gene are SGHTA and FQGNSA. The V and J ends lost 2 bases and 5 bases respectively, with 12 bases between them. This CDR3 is CASSLSGILETQYF. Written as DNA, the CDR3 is TGTGCCAGCAGCTTATCAGGGATTTTGGAGACCCAGTACTTC.

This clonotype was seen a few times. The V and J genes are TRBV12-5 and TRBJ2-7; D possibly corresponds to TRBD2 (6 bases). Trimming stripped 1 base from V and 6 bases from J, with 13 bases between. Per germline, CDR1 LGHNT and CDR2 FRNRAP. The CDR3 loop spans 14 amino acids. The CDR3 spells CASGLALGGSEQYF. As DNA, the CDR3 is TGTGCTAGTGGTTTGGCCCTCGGGGGATCCGAGCAGTACTTC. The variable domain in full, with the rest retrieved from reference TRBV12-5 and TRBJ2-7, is DARVTQTPRHKVTEMGQEVTMRCQPILGHNTVFWYRQTMMQGLELLAYFRNRAPLDDSGMPKDRFSAEMPDATLATLKIQPSEPRDSAVYFCASGLALGGSEQYFGPGTRLTVT.

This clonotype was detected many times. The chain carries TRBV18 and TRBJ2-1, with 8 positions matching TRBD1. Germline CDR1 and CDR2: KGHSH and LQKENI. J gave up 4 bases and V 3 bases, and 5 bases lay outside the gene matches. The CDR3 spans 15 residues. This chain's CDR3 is CASSPGQVRYNEQFF. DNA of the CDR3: TGTGCCAGCTCACCGGGACAGGTCCGGTACAATGAGCAGTTCTTC. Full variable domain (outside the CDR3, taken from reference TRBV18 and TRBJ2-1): NAGVMQNPRHLVRRRGQEARLRCSPMKGHSHVYWYRQLPEEGLKFMVYLQKENIIDESGMPKERFSAEFPKEGPSILRIQQVVRGDSAAYFCASSPGQVRYNEQFFGPGTRLTVL.

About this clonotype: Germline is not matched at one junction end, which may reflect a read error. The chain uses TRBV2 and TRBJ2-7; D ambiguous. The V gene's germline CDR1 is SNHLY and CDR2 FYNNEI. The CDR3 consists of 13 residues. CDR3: CASSFAYTYKQYF. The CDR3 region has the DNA TGTGCCAGCAGTTTCGCGTATACCTACAAGCAGTACTTC.

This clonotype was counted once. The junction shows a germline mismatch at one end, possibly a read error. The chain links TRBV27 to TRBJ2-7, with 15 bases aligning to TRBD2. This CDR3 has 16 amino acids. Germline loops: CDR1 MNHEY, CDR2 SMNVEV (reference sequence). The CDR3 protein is CASSLSGTSGRYEQYF. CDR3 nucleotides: TGTGCCAGCAGTCTATCTGGGACTAGCGGGAGGTACGAGCAGTACTTC.

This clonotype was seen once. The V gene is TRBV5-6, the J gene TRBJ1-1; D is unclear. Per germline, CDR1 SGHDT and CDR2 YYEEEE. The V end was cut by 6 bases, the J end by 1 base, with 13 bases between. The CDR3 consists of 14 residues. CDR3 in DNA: TGTGCCAGCACCCAGCTCACGCAGAACACTGAAGCTTTCTTT. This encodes CASTQLTQNTEAFF.

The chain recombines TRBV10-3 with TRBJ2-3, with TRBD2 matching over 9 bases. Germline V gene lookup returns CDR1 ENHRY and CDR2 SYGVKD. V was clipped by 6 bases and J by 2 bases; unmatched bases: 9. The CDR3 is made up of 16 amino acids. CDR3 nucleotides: TGTGCCATCAGAATCATGACTAGCGGCTACACAGATACGCAGTATTTT. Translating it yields CAIRIMTSGYTDTQYF.

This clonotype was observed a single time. The CDR3 DNA is TGTGCCAGCAGTCCAGGAGAACCTAACACTGAAGCTTTCTTT. Translating gives CASSPGEPNTEAFF. V and J are TRBV12-3 or TRBV12-4 and TRBJ1-1; D remains ambiguous. The ends were cut back, 5 bases at V and 2 bases at J, with 12 bases in the middle. The CDR3 covers 14 residues.

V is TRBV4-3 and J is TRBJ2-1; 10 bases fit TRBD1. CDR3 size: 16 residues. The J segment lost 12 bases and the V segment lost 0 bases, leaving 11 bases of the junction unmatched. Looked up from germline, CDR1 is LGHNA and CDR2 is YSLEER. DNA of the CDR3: TGCGCCAGCAGCCAAGATCAGGGGACAGGGGAAAGTGTGCAGTTCTTC. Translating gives CASSQDQGTGESVQFF.

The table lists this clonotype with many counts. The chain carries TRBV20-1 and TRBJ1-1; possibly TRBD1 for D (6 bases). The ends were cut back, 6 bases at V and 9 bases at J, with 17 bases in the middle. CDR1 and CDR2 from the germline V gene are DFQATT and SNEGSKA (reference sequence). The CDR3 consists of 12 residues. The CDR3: CSAAPGGGKAFF. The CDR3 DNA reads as TGCAGTGCAGCTCCGGGGGGCGGAAAAGCTTTCTTT.